Presented here are 9 T cell receptor beta chains from one specimen sequenced in a study of blood T cells in healthy people across ages. Primed by a sample-barcoded 5' primer and a J-beta primer mix, a second PCR proceeded for 7 to 11 cycles. MiXCR, run by TCRdb on the 5' RACE reads, gives a single entry per CDR3 protein. The sample includes approximately 800,000 distinct CDR3 sequences, around 24% seen only once; the top ten take about 3%. The same data also contributed to another study, on T cells of mothers and their children.

The sequencing sample was made of blood. The receptors were gathered from a boy between 10 and 17 years old in good health.

V is TRBV5-1 and J is TRBJ2-5; D perhaps matches TRBD2 (5 bases). The J call is in doubt because the DNA end fits TRBJ2-1 better. In germline, CDR1 is SGHRS, CDR2 YFSETQ. There are 16 residues in the CDR3. CDR3 loop: CASTPRGPPTGVEQFF. The CDR3 DNA sequence: TGCGCCAGCACCCCACGCGGGCCGCCCACCGGGGTAGAGCAGTTCTTC.

The chain combines TRBV5-1 with TRBJ2-7, with D tentatively TRBD2 (5 bases). CDR3 length: 14 residues. Trimming took off 0 bases at V and 2 bases at J, with 9 bases between the two ends. Germline V lookup: CDR1 SGHRS, CDR2 YFSETQ. The CDR3 DNA reads TGCGCCAGCAGCTTGGCTAGCCAGGCCTACGAGCAGTACTTC. It is translated as CASSLASQAYEQYF.

This clonotype has only a few counts. V usage is TRBV5-1 and J usage is TRBJ2-2; TRBD1 matches 8 bases. Germline V gives CDR1 SGHRS, CDR2 YFSETQ. V trimming: 3 bases; J trimming: 4 bases; junction bases outside the gene matches: 5. The CDR3 sequence is 15 residues long. In DNA form, the CDR3 reads TGCGCCAGCAGCTGGGCCGGGACAGGCACCGGGGAGCTGTTTTTT. Translated: CASSWAGTGTGELFF.

This clonotype was counted between two and nine times. J is TRBJ2-5 and V is TRBV5-5; TRBD2 might be the D (5 bases). This CDR3 spans 14 amino acids. Per germline, CDR1 SGHKS and CDR2 YYEKEE (reference sequence). V lost 0 bases and J 5 bases, leaving 11 bases between the germline ends. CDR3 sequence: CASSLDPERETQYF. CDR3 coding DNA: TGTGCCAGCAGCTTGGATCCAGAGCGGGAGACCCAGTACTTC.

This clonotype was observed a few times. This sequence joins TRBV28 and TRBJ2-5, with 9 bases fitting TRBD2. There are 15 residues in the CDR3. Germline-derived CDR1 and CDR2 are MDHEN and SYDVKM. V dropped 4 bases and J dropped 1; count of bases not matched to a gene: 4. The CDR3 spells CASSSAGGFQETQYF. The CDR3 DNA is TGTGCCAGCAGTTCGGCGGGGGGGTTCCAAGAGACCCAGTACTTC.

This chain links TRBV20-1 with TRBJ2-2; 12 bases map to TRBD1. Trimming at V came to 3 bases and at J to 0 bases, leaving 2 bases not matched to a gene. The CDR3 contains 16 residues. CDR1 DFQATT and CDR2 SNEGSKA come from the germline V gene (reference sequence). In DNA form, the CDR3 reads TGCAGTGCTAGGGGACAGGGGGCTGCGAACACCGGGGAGCTGTTTTTT. Protein product: CSARGQGAANTGELFF.

V gene TRBV11-2 combines with J gene TRBJ2-5; 12 nucleotides line up with TRBD1. Germline loops: CDR1 SGHAT, CDR2 FQNNGV. Trimming cost V 6 bases and J 5 bases; bases outside gene matches: 10. This CDR3 region has 16 residues. CDR3 nucleotides: TGTGCCAGCAGGCGACCCGGGACAGGGGGCGAGGAGACCCAGTACTTC. Translation gives CASRRPGTGGEETQYF.

This clonotype was seen more than once but under ten times. The chain recombines TRBV9 with TRBJ2-6; no clear D. The germline V gene has CDR1 SGDLS and CDR2 YYNGEE. This CDR3 contains 15 residues. V was shortened by 0 bases and J by 2 bases, with 6 bases between the two germline ends. CDR3 residues: CASSVGLPGANVLTF. Written as DNA, the CDR3 is TGTGCCAGCAGCGTAGGGCTACCTGGGGCCAACGTCCTGACTTTC.

The rearrangement joins TRBV11-3 to TRBJ2-1; 8 nucleotides match TRBD2. This CDR3 is 15 amino acids long. Trimming cost V 4 bases and J 6 bases; bases outside gene matches: 8. The germline V gene has CDR1 SGHNT and CDR2 YENEEA. CDR3 coding DNA: TGTGCCAGCAGCTCGGGAGGGGTCAGGGTCAATGAGCAGTTCTTC. It codes for CASSSGGVRVNEQFF.